This passage covers 25 T cell receptor beta chains from one sample sequenced in a study of shared clonotypes between healthy human individuals. The assay was immunoSEQ multiplex PCR, and TCRdb's table has in-frame clones only and misses some. This sample has over 2 million clones, with 85% to 95% found just once. What was sequenced was naive CD4+ T cells sorted from blood. The subset here: CD45RA+ positively selected. All receptors come from a man aged 18 to 29 in good health.

The chain recombines TRBV6-5 with TRBJ2-3; possible D gene TRBD2, 5 bases. From germline, CDR1 is MNHEY and CDR2 SVGAGI. V lost 4 bases and J lost 0, with 14 bases in between. This CDR3 is 16 amino acids long. CDR3 DNA sequence: TGTGCCAGCAGTTTTAGCGAACACCCTAGCACAGATACGCAGTATTTT. It is translated as CASSFSEHPSTDTQYF.

This clone was seen once. CDR3 nucleotide sequence: TGCGCCAGCAGTGCCAAGGACAGGGTGAAAGCTTTCTTT. This encodes CASSAKDRVKAFF. The rearrangement links TRBV10-1 to TRBJ1-1; 8 bases map to TRBD1. The CDR3 runs to 13 residues. CDR1 is WNHNN, CDR2 SYGVQD, per germline (reference sequence). V shed 4 bases, J shed 9 bases, and the junction held 7 bases outside the gene matches.

V usage is TRBV5-4 and J usage is TRBJ2-2; D is unresolved. Trimming stripped 2 bases from V and 4 bases from J, with 18 bases between. This CDR3 has 17 residues. Germline V CDR1 and CDR2: SGHNT, YYREEE (reference sequence). Here the CDR3 DNA reads TGTGCCAGCAGCTTTAGAGCGACCAACCCGAGCACCGGGGAGCTGTTTTTT. As protein: CASSFRATNPSTGELFF. Complete variable domain (other parts from reference TRBV5-4 and TRBJ2-2): ETGVTQSPTHLIKTRGQQVTLRCSSQSGHNTVSWYQQALGQGPQFIFQYYREEENGRGNFPPRFSGLQFPNYSSELNVNALELDDSALYLCASSFRATNPSTGELFFGEGSRLTVL.

This chain links TRBV5-1 with TRBJ2-1; 12 bases are a match to TRBD2. This CDR3 contains 19 residues. CDR1 is SGHRS and CDR2 is YFSETQ in the germline V gene. The J segment lost 4 bases and the V segment lost 3 bases, leaving 14 bases of the junction unmatched. The CDR3 DNA reads TGCGCCAGCAGCTCCCAAGAAGTGGCTAGCGGGAGGGATTACAATGAGCAGTTCTTC. Protein product: CASSSQEVASGRDYNEQFF. Filled out from reference TRBV5-1 and TRBJ2-1, the complete variable domain reads KAGVTQTPRYLIKTRGQQVTLSCSPISGHRSVSWYQQTPGQGLQFLFEYFSETQRNKGNFPGRFSGRQFSNSRSEMNVSTLELGDSALYLCASSSQEVASGRDYNEQFFGPGTRLTVL.

The chain is built from TRBV2 and TRBJ2-7, with a weak D call TRBD2 (6 bases). Trimming pared 4 bases from V and 7 bases from J, leaving 14 bases between. CDR1 and CDR2 (germline): SNHLY, FYNNEI. The length of the CDR3 is 13 residues. Here the CDR3 reads CASSADVRGEQYF. In nucleotides, the CDR3 is TGTGCCAGCAGTGCGGACGTTCGGGGGGAGCAGTACTTC.

The count of this clone is one. The chain links TRBV7-9 to TRBJ2-7; 11 positions agree with TRBD2. CDR3 length: 14 residues. The germline V gene has CDR1 SEHNR and CDR2 FQNEAQ (reference sequence). V lost 5 bases, J lost 3 bases, and 3 bases stayed unmatched. The CDR3 bases are TGTGCCAGCAGCCCCCTAGCGGGAGGCTACGAGCAGTACTTC. As protein: CASSPLAGGYEQYF.

This sequence joins TRBV5-5 and TRBJ1-4; D not resolved. The CDR3 runs 17 residues. The V gene's germline CDR1 is SGHKS and CDR2 YYEKEE (reference sequence). V was trimmed by 3 bases and J by 3 bases, leaving 18 bases between them. In nucleotides, the CDR3 is TGTGCCAGCAGCTCGGGATTGATTGGCTCGGCTAATGAAAAACTGTTTTTT. It codes for CASSSGLIGSANEKLFF.

A remark on this clone: The junction shows a germline mismatch at one end, possibly a read error. In DNA, the CDR3 is TGCCCGAAACCAGGGAACACCGGGGAGCTGTTTTTT. As protein: CPKPGNTGELFF. V usage is TRBV6-1 and J usage is TRBJ2-2; no firm D call. The CDR3 loop spans 12 amino acids. Germline V gene lookup returns CDR1 MNHNS and CDR2 SASEGT.

The V call is TRBV7-6, the J call TRBJ1-6; D gene unclear. There are 15 residues in the CDR3. CDR1 is SGHVS and CDR2 is FNYEAQ in the germline V gene. Trimming shortened V by 3 bases and J by 1 base, and 7 bases separated the two germline ends. CDR3 in DNA: TGTGCCAGCAGCTTCCTTAGTTCCTATAATTCACCCCTCCACTTT. It translates to CASSFLSSYNSPLHF.

Comment on this clone: Other nucleotide sequences from this sample produce the same CDR3. CDR3 DNA sequence: TGTGCCAGCAGTTACTCTGGAGGGAGCTACGAGCAGTACTTC. It encodes CASSYSGGSYEQYF. The chain recombines TRBV6-5 with TRBJ2-7; D is possibly TRBD2 (6 bases). The V gene's germline CDR1 is MNHEY and CDR2 SVGAGI. CDR3 length: 14 residues. The V end was cut by 0 bases, the J end by 3 bases, with 9 bases between.

The rearrangement joins TRBV15 to TRBJ2-5; TRBD1 matches 10 bases. Germline V gene data show CDR1 as LNHNV and CDR2 as YYDKDF (reference sequence). Germline trimming cut 5 bases from V and 5 bases from J; bases unmatched to any gene: 8. This CDR3 spans 15 amino acids. Here the CDR3 reads CATSPRDRGEETQYF. CDR3 DNA: TGTGCCACCAGCCCACGGGACAGGGGAGAGGAGACCCAGTACTTC.

Comments on this clone: At the DNA level, this CDR3 is encoded by other sequences in the same sample as well. The J gene is TRBJ1-1, the V gene TRBV6-6, with a possible D match to TRBD1 (5 bases). Per germline, CDR1 MNHNY and CDR2 SVGAGI (reference sequence). The CDR3 sequence is 13 residues long. Between the trimmed V and J ends, which lost 0 bases and 4 bases, there was a span of 6 bases. The DNA for the CDR3 is TGTGCCAGCAGTTACTCGGGGGTCACTGAAGCTTTCTTT. Protein: CASSYSGVTEAFF.

The chain has TRBV6-6 and TRBJ1-5; a possible D gene is TRBD1 (6 bases). V shed 0 bases and J shed 0 bases, with 6 bases lying between them. This CDR3 is 15 amino acids long. Germline assignment: CDR1 MNHNY and CDR2 SVGAGI (reference sequence). DNA of the CDR3: TGTGCCAGCAGTTACTCACAGGGTAGCAATCAGCCCCAGCATTTT. This gives the protein CASSYSQGSNQPQHF.

The chain couples TRBV6-1 to TRBJ1-3; 7 nucleotides agree with TRBD1. Per the germline V gene, CDR1 is MNHNS and CDR2 is SASEGT. The length of the CDR3 is 15 residues. V shed 3 bases and J 3 bases; nucleotides not matched to a gene: 5. The CDR3 loop is CASSDRRDSGNTIYF. CDR3 nucleotide sequence: TGTGCCAGCAGTGATCGCCGGGACAGTGGAAACACCATATATTTT.

The chain carries TRBV5-6 and TRBJ1-2; D not resolved. Germline CDR1 SGHDT, CDR2 YYEEEE. Deletions cut 1 base from V and 0 bases from J, with 13 bases between. CDR3 length: 16 amino acids. Here the CDR3 DNA reads TGTGCCAGCAGCTTGCGAGCTCGAGCTTCTAACTATGGCTACACCTTC. Protein sequence: CASSLRARASNYGYTF.

Notes on this clone: This same CDR3 is encoded by further DNA sequences in the sample. The chain carries TRBV2 and TRBJ1-5; no reliable D call. V lost 1 base and J lost 0, with 7 bases in between. Per germline, CDR1 SNHLY and CDR2 FYNNEI. The CDR3 totals 15 residues. The CDR3 nucleotides are TGTGCCAGCAGTGAAGGGGGTTATAGCAATCAGCCCCAGCATTTT. It encodes CASSEGGYSNQPQHF.

V and J are TRBV7-2 and TRBJ1-5; D possibly corresponds to TRBD1 (6 bases). CDR1 is SGHTA, CDR2 FQGNSA, per germline. The CDR3 runs 13 residues. Deletions cut 6 bases from V and 9 bases from J, with 15 bases between. The CDR3, as DNA: TGTGCCAGCAGTCCGGACCGGGGGGCGCCCCAGCATTTT. Translation gives CASSPDRGAPQHF.

The CDR3, as DNA: TGTGCCAGCAGTTACAGGGCGCACACTGAAGCTTTCTTT. Translating gives CASSYRAHTEAFF. The chain joins TRBV6-5 to TRBJ1-1; no reliable D call. Deletions cut 2 bases from V and 3 bases from J, with 7 bases between. In germline, CDR1 is MNHEY, CDR2 SVGAGI. The length of the CDR3 is 13 residues.

The V gene is TRBV27, the J gene TRBJ1-5; a possible D gene is TRBD1 (5 bases). Germline V gives CDR1 MNHEY, CDR2 SMNVEV (reference sequence). V lost 0 bases and J lost 6, with 12 bases in between. CDR3 length equals 15 residues. This CDR3 is CASSLSGGVGQPQHF. In nucleotides, the CDR3 is TGTGCCAGCAGTTTATCGGGGGGAGTCGGTCAGCCCCAGCATTTT.

The genes are TRBV10-3 and TRBJ1-2; 8 positions agree with TRBD1. Trimming took 2 bases from V and 8 from J; bases not matched to a gene: 7. Germline assignment: CDR1 ENHRY and CDR2 SYGVKD. The CDR3 has 14 residues. The CDR3 DNA sequence: TGTGCCATCAGTGAGGAGGCAGGGGGCAGGGGCTACACCTTC. Its protein product is CAISEEAGGRGYTF.

This clone was detected once. The chain combines TRBV7-2 with TRBJ2-1; TRBD1 matches 7 bases. The germline V gene has CDR1 SGHTA and CDR2 FQGNSA. The CDR3 consists of 15 residues. Losses at the gene ends were 1 base for V and 7 bases for J; bases not matched to a gene: 7. CDR3: CASSLEWTGSNEQFF. The CDR3 nucleotides read TGTGCCAGCAGCTTAGAGTGGACAGGTTCGAATGAGCAGTTCTTC.

The chain combines TRBV5-1 with TRBJ1-3, with a possible D match to TRBD1 (5 bases). The V gene's germline CDR1 is SGHRS and CDR2 YFSETQ. This CDR3 spans 14 amino acids. The V and J ends lost 6 bases and 1 base respectively, with 11 bases between them. CDR3 nucleotide sequence: TGCGCCAGCATGTTAGGGGATTCTGGAAACACCATATATTTT. Its protein product is CASMLGDSGNTIYF.

Turning to this clone: The identical CDR3 is also encoded by other nucleotide sequences in the sample. The J gene is TRBJ1-1, the V gene TRBV5-1; the D gene is possibly TRBD1 (5 bases). V was cut by 4 bases and J by 2 bases, with 6 bases left in between. The V gene's germline CDR1 is SGHRS and CDR2 YFSETQ. The CDR3 totals 12 residues. The CDR3: CASSRGNTEAFF. CDR3 coding DNA: TGCGCCAGCAGCAGGGGAAACACTGAAGCTTTCTTT.

This sequence joins TRBV2 and TRBJ1-6, with 9 bases that match TRBD1. Losses at the gene ends were 8 bases for V and 8 bases for J; bases not matched to a gene: 4. Germline assignment: CDR1 SNHLY and CDR2 FYNNEI. The CDR3 is 13 amino acids. CDR3 nucleotides: TGTGCCAGCGACCGGGACAGGGATTCACCCCTCCACTTT. Translation gives CASDRDRDSPLHF.

The chain recombines TRBV2 with TRBJ1-3; D is uncertain. This CDR3 has 14 amino acids. Germline V lookup: CDR1 SNHLY, CDR2 FYNNEI. V was pared by 6 bases and J by 0 bases, with 9 bases between. The CDR3 spells CASRLLDSGNTIYF. Written as DNA, the CDR3 is TGTGCCAGCAGATTACTGGACTCTGGAAACACCATATATTTT.